This T cell receptor beta chain was identified during a study of CD8 T cells in Susac syndrome. The length of the CDR3 is 13 residues. With random hexamers, about 0.45 to 1 ug RNA was reverse transcribed. An immunoSEQ multiplex PCR generated amplified TCR beta CDR3 products spanning 54 Vbeta and 13 Jbeta. One entry per CDR3 protein results from TCRdb running MiXCR on the immunoSEQ multiplex PCR reads. The sample records approximately 120,000 distinct CDR3 sequences, 90% to 96% being singletons. The sample consisted of CD4+ T cells from PBMCs. The chain combines TRBV21-1 with TRBJ2-1; the table's TRBD1 call for D was not verified on the DNA. TRBV21-1 is noted as a pseudogene. The source is a human donor in good health. CDR3 nucleotide sequence: TGTGCCAGCAGCTCGGACAGGAGCAATGAGCAGTTCTTC. Its protein product is CASSSDRSNEQFF.